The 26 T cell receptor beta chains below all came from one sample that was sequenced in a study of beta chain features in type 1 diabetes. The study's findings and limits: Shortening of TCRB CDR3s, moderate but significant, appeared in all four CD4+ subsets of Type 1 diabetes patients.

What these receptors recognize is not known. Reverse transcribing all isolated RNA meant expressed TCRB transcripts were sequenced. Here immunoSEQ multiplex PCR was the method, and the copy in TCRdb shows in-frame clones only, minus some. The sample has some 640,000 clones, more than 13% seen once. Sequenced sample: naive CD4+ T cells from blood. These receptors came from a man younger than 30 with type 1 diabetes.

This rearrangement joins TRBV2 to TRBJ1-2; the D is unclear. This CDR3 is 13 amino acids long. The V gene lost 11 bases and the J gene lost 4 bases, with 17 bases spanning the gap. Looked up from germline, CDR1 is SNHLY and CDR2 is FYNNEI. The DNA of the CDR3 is TGTGCCCCATCCCGTCGGGATAGCTATGGCTACACCTTC. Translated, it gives CAPSRRDSYGYTF. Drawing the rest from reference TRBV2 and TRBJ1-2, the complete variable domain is EPEVTQTPSHQVTQMGQEVILRCVPISNHLYFYWYRQILGQKVEFLVSFYNNEISEKSEIFDDQFSVERPDGSNFTLKIRSTKLEDSAMYFCAPSRRDSYGYTFGSGTRLTVV.

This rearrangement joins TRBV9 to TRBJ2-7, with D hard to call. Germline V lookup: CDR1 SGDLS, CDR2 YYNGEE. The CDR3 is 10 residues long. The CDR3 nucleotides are TGTGCTAAAAGCACCCCCGAGCAGTACTTC. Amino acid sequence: CAKSTPEQYF.

The CDR3 region is CASSEGGDLSGYTF. For the CDR3, the DNA is TGCGCCAGCAGCGAAGGCGGGGACCTTAGTGGCTACACCTTC. The rearrangement uses TRBV5-1 and TRBJ1-2, with D perhaps matching TRBD1 (5 bases). The V gene's germline CDR1 is SGHRS and CDR2 YFSETQ. The germline V and J ends were trimmed by 4 bases and 7 bases, with 17 bases remaining between them. This CDR3 has 14 amino acids.

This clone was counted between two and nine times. The CDR3 spells CASSLVRANTEAFF. CDR3 DNA sequence: TGTGCCAGCAGCTTAGTACGGGCGAACACTGAAGCTTTCTTT. This rearrangement joins TRBV7-6 to TRBJ1-1; unclear D gene. CDR3 length equals 14 residues. Between the trimmed V and J ends, which lost 1 base and 1 base, there was a span of 7 bases. The germline CDR1 and CDR2 sequences are SGHVS and FNYEAQ.

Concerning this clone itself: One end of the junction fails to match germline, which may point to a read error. The CDR3 spells CASSLQLQETQYF. The CDR3 coding sequence is TGTGCTAGCAGCTTACAGTTACAAGAGACCCAGTACTTC. This sequence joins TRBV7-7 and TRBJ2-5; D call uncertain. The CDR3 runs to 13 residues. Germline V gene sequence: CDR1 SSHAT, CDR2 FNYEAQ (reference sequence). The entire variable domain, with the rest obtained from reference TRBV7-7 and TRBJ2-5, is as follows: GAGVSQSPRYKVTKRGQDVTLRCDPISSHATLYWYQQALGQGPEFLTYFNYEAQPDKSGLPSDRFSAERPEGSISTLTIQRTEQRDSAMYRCASSLQLQETQYFGPGTRLLVL.

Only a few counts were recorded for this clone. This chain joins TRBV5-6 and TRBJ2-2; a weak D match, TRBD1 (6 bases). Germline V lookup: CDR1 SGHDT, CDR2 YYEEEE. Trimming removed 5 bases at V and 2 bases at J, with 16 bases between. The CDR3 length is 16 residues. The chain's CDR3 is CASRRGRQANTGELFF. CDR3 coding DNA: TGTGCCAGCAGGAGGGGCCGACAGGCCAACACCGGGGAGCTGTTTTTT.

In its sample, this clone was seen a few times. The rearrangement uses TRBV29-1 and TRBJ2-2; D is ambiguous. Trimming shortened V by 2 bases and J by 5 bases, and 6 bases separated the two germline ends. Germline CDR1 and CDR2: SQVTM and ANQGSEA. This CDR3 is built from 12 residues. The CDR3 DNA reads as TGCAGCGTTGAAAGGGATACCGGGGAGCTGTTTTTT. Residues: CSVERDTGELFF.

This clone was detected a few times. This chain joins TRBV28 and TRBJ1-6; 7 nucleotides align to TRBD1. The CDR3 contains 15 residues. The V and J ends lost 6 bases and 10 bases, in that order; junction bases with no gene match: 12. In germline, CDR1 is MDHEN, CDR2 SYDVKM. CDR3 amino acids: CASRPTDRVVSPLHF. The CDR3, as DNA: TGTGCCAGCAGACCTACCGACAGGGTCGTGTCACCCCTCCACTTT.

The CDR3 region is CAWSLAGTYNEQFF. The CDR3 DNA is TGTGCCTGGTCCTTAGCGGGTACCTACAATGAGCAGTTCTTC. The chain recombines TRBV30 with TRBJ2-1; TRBD2 aligns across 7 bases. The CDR3 runs to 14 residues. Germline V gene data show CDR1 as GTSNPN and CDR2 as SVGIG (reference sequence). Losses at the gene ends were 5 bases for V and 2 bases for J; bases not matched to a gene: 6. Using reference TRBV30 and TRBJ2-1 for the parts outside the CDR3, the full variable domain is SQTIHQWPATLVQPVGSPLSLECTVEGTSNPNLYWYRQAAGRGLQLLFYSVGIGQISSEVPQNLSASRPQDRQFILSSKKLLLSDSGFYLCAWSLAGTYNEQFFGPGTRLTVL.

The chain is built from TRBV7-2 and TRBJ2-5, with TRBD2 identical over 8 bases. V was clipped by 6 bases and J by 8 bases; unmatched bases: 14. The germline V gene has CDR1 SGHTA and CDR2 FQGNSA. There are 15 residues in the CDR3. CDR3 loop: CASRGTGTSFSTQYF. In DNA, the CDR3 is TGTGCCAGCAGGGGTACCGGGACTAGTTTTTCAACCCAGTACTTC.

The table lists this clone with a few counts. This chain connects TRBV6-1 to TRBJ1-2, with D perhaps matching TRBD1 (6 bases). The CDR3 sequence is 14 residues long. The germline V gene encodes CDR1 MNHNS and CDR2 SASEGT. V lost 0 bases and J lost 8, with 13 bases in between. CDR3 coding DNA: TGTGCCAGCAGTGAAGCGCTCACAGGGAGGGGCTACACCTTC. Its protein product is CASSEALTGRGYTF.

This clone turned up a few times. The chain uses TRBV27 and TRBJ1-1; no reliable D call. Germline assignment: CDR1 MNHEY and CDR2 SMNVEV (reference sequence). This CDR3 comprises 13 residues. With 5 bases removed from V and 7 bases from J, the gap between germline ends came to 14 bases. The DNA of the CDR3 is TGTGCCAGCAGTCCACGGGGAGGTGGTGAAGCTTTCTTT. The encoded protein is CASSPRGGGEAFF.

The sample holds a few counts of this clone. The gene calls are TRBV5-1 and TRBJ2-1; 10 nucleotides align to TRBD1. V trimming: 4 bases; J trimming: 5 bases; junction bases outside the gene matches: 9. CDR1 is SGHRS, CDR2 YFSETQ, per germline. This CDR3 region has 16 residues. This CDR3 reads CASSATGQGWNNEQFF. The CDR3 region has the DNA TGCGCCAGCAGCGCGACGGGACAGGGGTGGAACAATGAGCAGTTCTTC. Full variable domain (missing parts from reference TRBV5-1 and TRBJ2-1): KAGVTQTPRYLIKTRGQQVTLSCSPISGHRSVSWYQQTPGQGLQFLFEYFSETQRNKGNFPGRFSGRQFSNSRSEMNVSTLELGDSALYLCASSATGQGWNNEQFFGPGTRLTVL.

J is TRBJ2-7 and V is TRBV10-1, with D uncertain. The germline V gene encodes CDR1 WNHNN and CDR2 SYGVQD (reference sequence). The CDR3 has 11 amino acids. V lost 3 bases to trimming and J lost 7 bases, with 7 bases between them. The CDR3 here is CASSDLSEQYF. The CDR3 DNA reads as TGCGCCAGCAGTGATCTCTCGGAGCAGTACTTC.

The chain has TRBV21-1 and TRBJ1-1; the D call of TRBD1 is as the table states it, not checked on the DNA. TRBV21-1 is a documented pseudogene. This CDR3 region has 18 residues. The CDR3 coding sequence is TGTGCCAGCAGCAAAGCTAACCCGACAGTGTTTGCGAACACTGAAGCTTTCTTT. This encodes CASSKANPTVFANTEAFF.

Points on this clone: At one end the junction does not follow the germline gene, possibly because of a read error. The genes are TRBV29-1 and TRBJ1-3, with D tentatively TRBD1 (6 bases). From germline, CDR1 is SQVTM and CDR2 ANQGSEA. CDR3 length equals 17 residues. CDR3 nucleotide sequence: TGCAGCCCAGAAGACAGGCCCAAAGCGAGCTCTGGAAACACCATACATTTT. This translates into CSPEDRPKASSGNTIHF.

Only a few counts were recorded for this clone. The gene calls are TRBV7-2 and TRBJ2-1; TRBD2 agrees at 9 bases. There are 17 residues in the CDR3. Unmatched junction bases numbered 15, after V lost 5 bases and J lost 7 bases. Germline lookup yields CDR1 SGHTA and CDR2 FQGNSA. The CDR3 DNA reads TGTGCCAGCAGCCCCCGGGGTAGCGGGAGAAGGGGAAATGAGCAGTTCTTC. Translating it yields CASSPRGSGRRGNEQFF.

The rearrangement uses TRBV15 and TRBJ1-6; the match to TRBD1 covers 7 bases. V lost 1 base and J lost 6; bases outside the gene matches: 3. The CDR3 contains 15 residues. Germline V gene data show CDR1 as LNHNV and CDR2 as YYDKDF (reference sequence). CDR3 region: CATSRVDRSNSPLHF. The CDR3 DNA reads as TGTGCCACCAGCAGAGTGGACAGGAGTAATTCACCCCTCCACTTT.

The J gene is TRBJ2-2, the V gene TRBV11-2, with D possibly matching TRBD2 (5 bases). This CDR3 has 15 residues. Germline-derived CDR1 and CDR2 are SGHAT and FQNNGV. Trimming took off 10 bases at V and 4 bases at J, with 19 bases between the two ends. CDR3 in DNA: TGTGCCACCCGGGAAGATAGTTTTTTCACCGGGGAGCTGTTTTTT. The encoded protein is CATREDSFFTGELFF.

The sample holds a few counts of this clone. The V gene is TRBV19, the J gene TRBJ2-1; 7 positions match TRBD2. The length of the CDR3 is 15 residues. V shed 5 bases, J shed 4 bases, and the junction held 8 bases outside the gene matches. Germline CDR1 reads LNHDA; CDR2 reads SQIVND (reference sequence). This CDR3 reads CASSARDYRYNEQFF. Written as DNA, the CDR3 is TGTGCCAGTAGTGCTCGGGACTATCGGTACAATGAGCAGTTCTTC.

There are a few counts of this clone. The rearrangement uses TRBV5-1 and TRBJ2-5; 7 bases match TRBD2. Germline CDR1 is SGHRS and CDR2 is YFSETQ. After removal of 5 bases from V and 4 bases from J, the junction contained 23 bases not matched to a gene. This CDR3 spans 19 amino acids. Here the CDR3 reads CASRLGAGRSRLVGETQYF. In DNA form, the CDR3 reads TGCGCCAGCAGACTAGGAGCGGGAAGAAGTAGATTGGTAGGAGAGACCCAGTACTTC.

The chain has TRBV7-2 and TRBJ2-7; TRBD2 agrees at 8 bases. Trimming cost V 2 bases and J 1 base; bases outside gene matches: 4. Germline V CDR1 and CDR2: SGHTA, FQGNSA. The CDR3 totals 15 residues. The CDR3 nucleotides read TGTGCCAGCAGCTTAAAGGGGACTAGTTCCTACGAGCAGTACTTC. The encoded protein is CASSLKGTSSYEQYF.

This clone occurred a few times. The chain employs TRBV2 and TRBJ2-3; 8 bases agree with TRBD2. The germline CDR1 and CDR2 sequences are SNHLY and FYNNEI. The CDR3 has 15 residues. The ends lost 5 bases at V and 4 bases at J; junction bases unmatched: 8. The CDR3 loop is CASSSATSAADTQYF. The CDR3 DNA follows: TGTGCCAGCAGTTCAGCGACTAGCGCTGCAGATACGCAGTATTTT.

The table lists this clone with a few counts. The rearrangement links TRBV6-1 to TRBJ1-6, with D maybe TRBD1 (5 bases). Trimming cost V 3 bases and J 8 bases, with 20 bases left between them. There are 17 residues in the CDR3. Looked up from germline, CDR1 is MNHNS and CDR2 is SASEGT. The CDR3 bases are TGTGCCAGCAGTGATACTTATTTGACAGAGATTCATTCACCCCTCCACTTT. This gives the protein CASSDTYLTEIHSPLHF.

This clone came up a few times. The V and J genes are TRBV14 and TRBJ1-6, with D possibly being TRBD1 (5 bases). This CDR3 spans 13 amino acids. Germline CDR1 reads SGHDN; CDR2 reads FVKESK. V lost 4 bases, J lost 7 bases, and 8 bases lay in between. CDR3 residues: CASSPRTNSPLHF. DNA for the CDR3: TGTGCCAGCAGCCCTCGGACAAATTCACCCCTCCACTTT.

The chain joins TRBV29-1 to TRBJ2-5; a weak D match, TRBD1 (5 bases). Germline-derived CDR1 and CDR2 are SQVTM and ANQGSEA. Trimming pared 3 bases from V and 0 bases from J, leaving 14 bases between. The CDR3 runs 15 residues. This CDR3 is CSVDLSEGDQETQYF. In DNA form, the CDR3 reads TGCAGCGTTGACCTGAGTGAAGGGGACCAAGAGACCCAGTACTTC.